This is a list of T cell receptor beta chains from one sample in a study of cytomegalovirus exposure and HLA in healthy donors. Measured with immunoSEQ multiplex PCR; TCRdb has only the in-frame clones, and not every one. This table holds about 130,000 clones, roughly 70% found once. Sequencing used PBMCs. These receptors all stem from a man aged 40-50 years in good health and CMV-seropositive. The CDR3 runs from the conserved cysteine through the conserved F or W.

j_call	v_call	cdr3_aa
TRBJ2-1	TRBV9	CASSVQAGDNEQFF
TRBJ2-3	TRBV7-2	CASSLDGTNTDTQYF
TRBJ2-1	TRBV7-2	CASSLARTRSSYNEQFF
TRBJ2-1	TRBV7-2	CASSPISGGVGEQFF
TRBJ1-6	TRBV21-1	CASSLKDGLLPSPLHF
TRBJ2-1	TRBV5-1	CASSTFPGGVNEQFF
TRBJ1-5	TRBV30	CAWKGGGYNGNQPQHF
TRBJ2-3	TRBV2	CGLGTGRPDTQYF
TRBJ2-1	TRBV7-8	CASSPPLRLAGVNEQFF
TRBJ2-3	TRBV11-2	CASSPGTISTDTQYF
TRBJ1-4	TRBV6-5	CASSYQTNEKLFF
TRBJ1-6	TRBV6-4	CASSDDRNSPLHF
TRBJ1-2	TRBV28	CASRTGSANYGYTF
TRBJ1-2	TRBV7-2	CASSQSRDNYGYTF
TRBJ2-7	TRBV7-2	CASSSQIQGPYEQYF
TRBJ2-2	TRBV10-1	CATRPGGTGELFF
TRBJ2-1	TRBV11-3	CASSLGTGNEQFF
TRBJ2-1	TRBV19	CASSTHREQFF
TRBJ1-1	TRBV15	CATSRDKNPRLNTEAFF
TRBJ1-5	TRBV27	CASSSILRGQPQHF
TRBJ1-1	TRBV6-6	CASSYTTGVTEAFF
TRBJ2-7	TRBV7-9	CASSLASPGDRRYEQYF